Below are 17 T cell receptor beta chains sequenced from a single sample in a study of CD8 T cells in Susac syndrome. After extraction with the RNeasy kit, roughly 0.5 to 1 ug of the RNA was reverse transcribed using random hexamers. A single record per CDR3 protein comes from TCRdb applying MiXCR to the immunoSEQ multiplex PCR reads. The table shows a few hundred thousand distinct CDR3 sequences, with around 95% occurring only once. Input material: CD4+ T cells from PBMCs. Source of these receptors: a human donor with multiple sclerosis.

The DNA of the CDR3 is TGCAGCGTTGTGCAAGCGGGGGTTATCGAGCAGTACTTC. It encodes CSVVQAGVIEQYF. The chain joins TRBV29-1 to TRBJ2-7; the match to TRBD2 covers 8 bases. V lost 4 bases to trimming and J lost 6 bases; unmatched junction nucleotides: 8. Germline V gene sequence: CDR1 SQVTM, CDR2 ANQGSEA. This CDR3 spans 13 amino acids.

The rearrangement uses TRBV29-1 and TRBJ2-3; TRBD2 agrees at 9 bases. The ends lost 3 bases at V and 6 bases at J; junction bases unmatched: 4. This CDR3 is 13 amino acids long. Germline values: CDR1 SQVTM, CDR2 ANQGSEA. As DNA, the CDR3 is TGCAGCGTTGAGGGACTAGCTAGTGATACGCAGTATTTT. As protein: CSVEGLASDTQYF.

This sequence joins TRBV7-3 and TRBJ2-6; D gene ambiguous. In germline, CDR1 is SGHTA, CDR2 FQGTGA. V dropped 5 bases and J dropped 0 bases, with 8 bases sitting between them. The CDR3 spans 15 residues. The CDR3 nucleotides are TGTGCCAGCAGCCTCTTCCGCTCTGGGGCCAACGTCCTGACTTTC. Encoded protein: CASSLFRSGANVLTF.

The chain is built from TRBV11-2 and TRBJ1-5; a possible D gene is TRBD1 (5 bases). Germline V gene lookup returns CDR1 SGHAT and CDR2 FQNNGV. This CDR3 spans 15 amino acids. Between the trimmed V and J ends, which lost 2 bases and 5 bases, there was a span of 13 bases. The CDR3 sequence is CASSLHGTRDQPQHF. The CDR3 nucleotides read TGTGCCAGCAGCTTACACGGGACCAGAGATCAGCCCCAGCATTTT.

This chain joins TRBV6-5 and TRBJ2-7; the D gene could be TRBD1 or TRBD2 (5 bases each). CDR1 is MNHEY and CDR2 is SVGAGI in the germline V gene. This CDR3 has 13 amino acids. Trimming shortened V by 6 bases and J by 6 bases, and 15 bases separated the two germline ends. CDR3 protein: CASSPLGTREQYV. CDR3 coding DNA: TGTGCCAGCAGCCCCCTCGGGACGCGCGAGCAGTACGTC.

This chain links TRBV5-6 with TRBJ2-1; tentatively, D is TRBD1 (6 bases). V lost 4 bases, J lost 10 bases, and 24 bases lay in between. CDR3 length: 16 residues. Germline-derived CDR1 and CDR2 are SGHDT and YYEEEE. The CDR3 DNA sequence: TGTGCCAGCAGCGCTGTCGGGACACGATCCTACTCGGAGCAGTTCTTC. Translating gives CASSAVGTRSYSEQFF.

The V and J genes are TRBV5-1 and TRBJ2-3; 9 bases align to TRBD2. The CDR3 has 15 amino acids. Germline V gene data show CDR1 as SGHRS and CDR2 as YFSETQ. The trim removed 1 base at V and 4 bases at J, leaving 4 bases unmatched. In nucleotides, the CDR3 is TGCGCCAGCAGCTTGTTGGGACTAGCAGCAGATACGCAGTATTTT. This translates into CASSLLGLAADTQYF.

The V and J genes are TRBV12-3 or TRBV12-4 and TRBJ2-5, with 7 bases fitting TRBD1. The CDR3 spans 14 residues. Trimming removed 5 bases from V and 4 bases from J; junction bases left unmatched: 7. CDR3 sequence (DNA): TGTGCCAGCAGTCGAGGACAGGTTCCAGAGACCCAGTACTTC. This gives the protein CASSRGQVPETQYF.

The chain combines TRBV20-1 with TRBJ1-1; D not certain. This CDR3 is 10 amino acids long. Germline V CDR1 and CDR2: DFQATT, SNEGSKA (reference sequence). Trimming stripped 0 bases from V and 7 bases from J, with 3 bases between. The CDR3 coding sequence is TGCAGTGCTAGAGATGTTGAAGCTTTCTTT. It encodes CSARDVEAFF.

J is TRBJ2-1 and V is TRBV3-1; the D is unclear. Trimming stripped 1 base from V and 4 bases from J, with 11 bases between. CDR3 length: 15 amino acids. The germline CDR1 and CDR2 sequences are LGHDT and YNNKEL (reference sequence). The chain's CDR3 is CASSQGGGVYNEQFF. CDR3 bases: TGTGCCAGCAGCCAAGGGGGTGGTGTATACAATGAGCAGTTCTTC.

CDR3: CASNPGLAGYKQYV. In nucleotides, the CDR3 is TGTGCCAGCAACCCGGGACTAGCGGGATATAAGCAGTACGTC. J is TRBJ2-7 and V is TRBV6-1; 13 bases are a match to TRBD2. This CDR3 has 14 residues. V was clipped by 7 bases and J by 8 bases; unmatched bases: 8. Per the germline V gene, CDR1 is MNHNS and CDR2 is SASEGT.

The rearrangement joins TRBV29-1 to TRBJ1-5, with D uncertain. Germline lookup yields CDR1 SQVTM and CDR2 ANQGSEA. Trimming removed 4 bases at V and 0 bases at J, with 7 bases between. The CDR3 totals 13 residues. CDR3 sequence reads: CSVGGHSNQPQHF. The CDR3 DNA reads as TGCAGCGTTGGAGGGCATAGCAATCAGCCCCAGCATTTT.

The chain combines TRBV5-6 with TRBJ2-5, with 12 bases fitting TRBD1. The CDR3 consists of 16 residues. Trimming at V came to 4 bases and at J to 5 bases, leaving 9 bases not matched to a gene. CDR1 and CDR2 (germline): SGHDT, YYEEEE. This chain's CDR3 is CASSVPGTGGLETQYF. In DNA form, the CDR3 reads TGTGCCAGCAGCGTACCCGGGACAGGGGGCCTGGAGACCCAGTACTTC. The variable domain in full, completed from reference TRBV5-6 and TRBJ2-5, reads DAGVTQSPTHLIKTRGQQVTLRCSPKSGHDTVSWYQQALGQGPQFIFQYYEEEERQRGNFPDRFSGHQFPNYSSELNVNALLLGDSALYLCASSVPGTGGLETQYFGPGTRLLVL.

This chain joins TRBV12-3 or TRBV12-4 and TRBJ2-2; TRBD2 matches 7 bases. Unmatched junction bases numbered 4, after V lost 3 bases and J lost 6 bases. This CDR3 has 14 amino acids. The CDR3 region is CASSLGGRAGELFF. The CDR3 nucleotides are TGTGCCAGCAGTTTGGGGGGGAGAGCCGGGGAGCTGTTTTTT.

V is TRBV21-1 and J is TRBJ1-4. TRBV21-1 is marked as a pseudogene. This CDR3 spans 14 amino acids. Here the CDR3 reads CAMPPVSSNEKLFF. In DNA form, the CDR3 reads TGTGCCATGCCGCCAGTCTCTTCTAATGAAAAACTGTTTTTT.

This clonotype has just one count. In DNA, the CDR3 is TGTGCCAGCAGCATGGCTCCGGGACTAGCGGGAGGGTATGAGCAGTTCTTC. The encoded protein is CASSMAPGLAGGYEQFF. The chain employs TRBV7-9 and TRBJ2-1; 16 nucleotides match TRBD2. V lost 5 bases to trimming and J lost 8 bases; unmatched junction nucleotides: 9. Germline loops: CDR1 SEHNR, CDR2 FQNEAQ (reference sequence). The CDR3 sequence is 17 residues long.

In its sample, this clonotype was seen a few times. The rearrangement uses TRBV30 and TRBJ1-6; D may be TRBD1 (6 bases). This CDR3 comprises 13 residues. V dropped 5 bases and J dropped 7 bases, with 12 bases sitting between them. Per the germline V gene, CDR1 is GTSNPN and CDR2 is SVGIG (reference sequence). CDR3: CAWGTGLNSPLHF. CDR3 sequence (DNA): TGTGCCTGGGGTACAGGGCTCAATTCACCCCTCCACTTT. Full variable domain (missing parts from reference TRBV30 and TRBJ1-6): SQTIHQWPATLVQPVGSPLSLECTVEGTSNPNLYWYRQAAGRGLQLLFYSVGIGQISSEVPQNLSASRPQDRQFILSSKKLLLSDSGFYLCAWGTGLNSPLHFGNGTRLTVT.